This T cell receptor (beta chain) appears in the sequencing data of a study of blood T cell repertoires in COVID-19. Study details: COVID-19 samples collected from the United States, Italy and Spain covered acute and convalescent phases. The analysed material was cDNA or gDNA that came from T cells, B-cell-depleted T cells, or PBMCs.

Original processing methods: For nucleated cells, counts were estimated from reference gene primer amplification. The repertoire was sequenced with immunoSEQ multiplex PCR; TCRdb's copy has only in-frame clones and lacks some. From that table come the V and J calls and clone size; the DNA was used to work out D and trimming. The sample carries approximately 250,000 clones, about nine tenths recorded once. The Seattle patients, enrolled during active infection, were followed longitudinally. V was trimmed by 2 bases and J by 7 bases, leaving 12 bases between them. Looked up from germline, CDR1 is MNHEY and CDR2 is SMNVEV (reference sequence). The CDR3 consists of 15 residues.

Sequencing input: peripheral blood. The V and J genes are TRBV27 and TRBJ1-6; TRBD1 might be the D (5 bases). This receptor was obtained from a young man with COVID-19, enrolled during active disease. For the CDR3, the DNA is TGTGCCAGCAGTTTAAATTGGGGCTCGAATTCACCCCTCCACTTT. Translating gives CASSLNWGSNSPLHF.